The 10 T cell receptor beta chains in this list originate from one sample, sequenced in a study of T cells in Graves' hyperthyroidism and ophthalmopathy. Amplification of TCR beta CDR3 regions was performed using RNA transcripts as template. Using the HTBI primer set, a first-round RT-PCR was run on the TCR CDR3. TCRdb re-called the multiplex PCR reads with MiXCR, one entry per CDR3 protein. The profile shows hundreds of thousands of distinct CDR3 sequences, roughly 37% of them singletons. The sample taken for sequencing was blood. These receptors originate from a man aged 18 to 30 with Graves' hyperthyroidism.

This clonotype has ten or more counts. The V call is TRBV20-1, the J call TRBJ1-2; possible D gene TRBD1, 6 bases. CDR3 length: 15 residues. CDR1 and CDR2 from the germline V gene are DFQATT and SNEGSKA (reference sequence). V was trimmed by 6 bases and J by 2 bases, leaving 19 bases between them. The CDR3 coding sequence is TGCAGTGCCAGCGATAGCGGCAGGGGAAACTATGGCTACACCTTC. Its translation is CSASDSGRGNYGYTF.

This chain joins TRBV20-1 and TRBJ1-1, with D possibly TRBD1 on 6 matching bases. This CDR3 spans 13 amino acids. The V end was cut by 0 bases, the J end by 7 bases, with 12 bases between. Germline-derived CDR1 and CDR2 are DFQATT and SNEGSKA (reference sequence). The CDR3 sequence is CSARDQGLSEAFF. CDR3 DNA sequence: TGCAGTGCTAGAGATCAGGGGCTCAGTGAAGCTTTCTTT.

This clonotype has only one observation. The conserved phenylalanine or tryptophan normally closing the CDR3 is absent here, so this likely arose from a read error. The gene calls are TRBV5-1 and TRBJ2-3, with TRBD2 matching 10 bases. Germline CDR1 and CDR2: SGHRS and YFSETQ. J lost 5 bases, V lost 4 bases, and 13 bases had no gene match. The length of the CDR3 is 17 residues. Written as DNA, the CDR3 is TGCGCCAGCAGCCTGGCTCTAGCGGGAGACGACGGAGATACGCAGTATTCT. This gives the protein CASSLALAGDDGDTQYS.

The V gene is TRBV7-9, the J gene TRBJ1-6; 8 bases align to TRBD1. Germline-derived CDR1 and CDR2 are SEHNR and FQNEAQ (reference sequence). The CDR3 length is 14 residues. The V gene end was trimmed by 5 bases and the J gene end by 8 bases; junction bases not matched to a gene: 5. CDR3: CASSATGEHSPLHF. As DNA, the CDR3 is TGTGCCAGCAGCGCGACAGGGGAGCATTCACCCCTCCACTTT.

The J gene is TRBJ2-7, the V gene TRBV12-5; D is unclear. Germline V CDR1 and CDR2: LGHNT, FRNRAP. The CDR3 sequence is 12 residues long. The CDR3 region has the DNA TGTGCCAGCAGTTCCGCTTATTACGAGCAGTACTTC. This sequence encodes CASSSAYYEQYF.

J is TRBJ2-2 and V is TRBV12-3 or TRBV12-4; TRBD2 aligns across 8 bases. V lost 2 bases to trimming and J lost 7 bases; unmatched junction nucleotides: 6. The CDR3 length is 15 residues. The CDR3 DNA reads TGTGCCAGCAGTTTACTCGGGACTAGTCTCGGGGAGCTGTTTTTT. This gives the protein CASSLLGTSLGELFF.

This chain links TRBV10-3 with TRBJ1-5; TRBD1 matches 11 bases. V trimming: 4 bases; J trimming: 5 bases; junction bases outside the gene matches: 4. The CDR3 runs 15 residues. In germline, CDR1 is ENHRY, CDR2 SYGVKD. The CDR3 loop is CAISGTGGVDQPQHF. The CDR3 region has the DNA TGTGCCATCAGTGGGACAGGGGGCGTCGATCAGCCCCAGCATTTT.

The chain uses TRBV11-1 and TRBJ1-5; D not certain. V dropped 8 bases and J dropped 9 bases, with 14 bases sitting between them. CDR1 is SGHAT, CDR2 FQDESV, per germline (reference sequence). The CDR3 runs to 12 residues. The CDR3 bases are TGTGCCAGCCGCGGAAAAGACCGGCCCCAGCATTTT. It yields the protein CASRGKDRPQHF. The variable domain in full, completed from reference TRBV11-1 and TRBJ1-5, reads EAEVAQSPRYKITEKSQAVAFWCDPISGHATLYWYRQILGQGPELLVQFQDESVVDDSQLPKDRFSAERLKGVDSTLKIQPAELGDSAMYLCASRGKDRPQHFGDGTRLSIL.

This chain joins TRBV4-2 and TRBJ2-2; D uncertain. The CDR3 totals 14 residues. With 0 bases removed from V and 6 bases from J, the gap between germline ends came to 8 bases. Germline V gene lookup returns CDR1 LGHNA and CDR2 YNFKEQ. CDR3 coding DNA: TGTGCCAGCAGCCAAGATGAGGACCCCGGGGAGCTGTTTTTT. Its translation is CASSQDEDPGELFF.

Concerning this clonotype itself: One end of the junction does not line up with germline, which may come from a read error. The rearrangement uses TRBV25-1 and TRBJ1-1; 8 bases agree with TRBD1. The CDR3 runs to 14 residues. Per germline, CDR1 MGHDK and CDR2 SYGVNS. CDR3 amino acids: CASSGETGATEAFF. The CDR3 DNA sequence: TGCGCCAGCAGCGGAGAGACAGGGGCGACTGAAGCTTTCTTT.